One and the same sample provided the 14 T cell receptor beta chains below, sequenced in a study of cytomegalovirus exposure and HLA in healthy donors. The PCR employed 60 Vbeta primers together with 13 Jbeta primers. Assay: immunoSEQ multiplex PCR; the TCRdb copy retains only in-frame clones and omits some. The data hold hundreds of thousands of clones, with 85% to 90% observed a single time. Input material: PBMCs. Receptors were obtained from a woman aged 18-35 years in good health and CMV-seronegative.

This sequence joins TRBV6-5 and TRBJ2-7; 14 nucleotides agree with TRBD2. The CDR3 runs to 16 residues. The V gene's germline CDR1 is MNHEY and CDR2 SVGAGI. Trimming removed 2 bases from V and 3 bases from J; junction bases left unmatched: 3. DNA for the CDR3: TGTGCCAGCAGTTACCACGGGACTAGCGGGGGCTACGAGCAGTACTTC. This sequence encodes CASSYHGTSGGYEQYF.

This chain connects TRBV29-1 to TRBJ2-7; TRBD2 is a possible D gene (6 bases). The germline gives CDR1 SQVTM, CDR2 ANQGSEA. This CDR3 has 14 amino acids. V was shortened by 6 bases and J by 0 bases, with 15 bases between the two germline ends. In DNA form, the CDR3 reads TGCAGCGTATGTCTCGGAGGGGTCTCCTACGAGCAGTACTTC. Translated: CSVCLGGVSYEQYF.

V usage is TRBV6-5 and J usage is TRBJ1-4; D gene uncertain. Trimming cost V 0 bases and J 3 bases, with 11 bases left between them. Germline CDR1 MNHEY, CDR2 SVGAGI. The CDR3 covers 16 residues. The CDR3 loop reads CASSYSLENANEKLFF. For the CDR3, the DNA is TGTGCCAGCAGTTACTCGCTGGAGAATGCTAATGAAAAACTGTTTTTT.

The rearrangement uses TRBV9 and TRBJ2-5; 8 bases are a match to TRBD1. The CDR3 has 16 residues. The germline CDR1 and CDR2 sequences are SGDLS and YYNGEE. The V gene end was trimmed by 3 bases and the J gene end by 5 bases; junction bases not matched to a gene: 12. The DNA of the CDR3 is TGTGCCAGCAGCGGACAGGGGAAGGGAAGGACGGAGACCCAGTACTTC. This sequence encodes CASSGQGKGRTETQYF.

CDR3 region: CASSSGPSLWTGKREQYF. CDR3 sequence (DNA): TGCGCCAGCAGCTCGGGGCCGAGTCTTTGGACAGGGAAGCGCGAGCAGTACTTC. This sequence joins TRBV5-1 and TRBJ2-5, with TRBD1 matching 8 bases. The end of the DNA fits TRBJ2-7 better, so the J call may be wrong. CDR1 is SGHRS and CDR2 is YFSETQ in the germline V gene. The CDR3 is 18 amino acids.

This rearrangement joins TRBV7-9 to TRBJ2-5, with 8 bases fitting TRBD1. The CDR3 runs to 18 residues. Trimming cost V 5 bases and J 11 bases; bases outside gene matches: 25. CDR1 SEHNR and CDR2 FQNEAQ come from the germline V gene (reference sequence). CDR3 bases: TGTGCCAGCAGCCCAAGGACAGGGCTTTCACCATATGGGAATCAGCAGTACTTC. Amino acid sequence: CASSPRTGLSPYGNQQYF. The variable domain in full, completed from reference TRBV7-9 and TRBJ2-5, reads DTGVSQNPRHKITKRGQNVTFRCDPISEHNRLYWYRQTLGQGPEFLTYFQNEAQLEKSRLLSDRFSAERPKGSFSTLEIQRTEQGDSAMYLCASSPRTGLSPYGNQQYFGPGTRLLVL.

The chain carries TRBV7-9 and TRBJ2-3; 9 nucleotides agree with TRBD2. CDR3 length: 16 residues. Germline V CDR1 and CDR2: SEHNR, FQNEAQ (reference sequence). With V trimmed by 5 bases and J by 8 bases, 14 bases remained unmatched. CDR3 sequence reads: CASSPRQAGGGGTQYF. The CDR3 nucleotides are TGTGCCAGCAGCCCCCGTCAGGCGGGGGGGGGTGGTACGCAGTATTTT.

As regards this clone: Other DNA sequences from this sample encode an identical CDR3 as well. CDR3 loop: CSASQGGEQFF. The CDR3 bases are TGCAGTGCATCCCAAGGAGGAGAGCAGTTCTTC. The V and J genes are TRBV20-1 and TRBJ2-1, with a tentative D call TRBD2 (5 bases). V dropped 6 bases and J dropped 10 bases, with 13 bases sitting between them. Germline values: CDR1 DFQATT, CDR2 SNEGSKA (reference sequence). This CDR3 has 11 residues.

The chain carries TRBV2 and TRBJ1-5, with 7 bases fitting TRBD1. Germline CDR1 reads SNHLY; CDR2 reads FYNNEI. V lost 9 bases to trimming and J lost 6 bases; unmatched junction nucleotides: 8. The CDR3 has 13 amino acids. The CDR3 DNA sequence: TGTGCCAGTACAGGGGCTAACGGTCAGCCCCAGCATTTT. This gives the protein CASTGANGQPQHF. Complete variable domain (other parts from reference TRBV2 and TRBJ1-5): EPEVTQTPSHQVTQMGQEVILRCVPISNHLYFYWYRQILGQKVEFLVSFYNNEISEKSEIFDDQFSVERPDGSNFTLKIRSTKLEDSAMYFCASTGANGQPQHFGDGTRLSIL.

The chain employs TRBV27 and TRBJ1-5; weak D call: TRBD1 (6 bases). V lost 2 bases to trimming and J lost 7 bases, with 12 bases between them. Germline lookup yields CDR1 MNHEY and CDR2 SMNVEV (reference sequence). CDR3 length: 14 amino acids. The CDR3 is CASSLRGGGQPQHF. CDR3 coding DNA: TGTGCCAGCAGTTTACGGGGGGGCGGACAGCCCCAGCATTTT.

The V call is TRBV5-1, the J call TRBJ2-2; maybe TRBD2 (5 bases). This CDR3 is 15 amino acids long. CDR1 is SGHRS, CDR2 YFSETQ, per germline. Between the trimmed V and J ends, which lost 5 bases and 0 bases, there was a span of 11 bases. CDR3 region: CASSLAPTNTGELFF. The CDR3 region has the DNA TGCGCCAGCAGTCTAGCACCTACGAACACCGGGGAGCTGTTTTTT.

The V call is TRBV14, the J call TRBJ1-1; no definite D call. Germline CDR1 SGHDN, CDR2 FVKESK. Trimming removed 4 bases from V and 3 bases from J, with 12 bases in between. The CDR3 is made up of 14 amino acids. The CDR3 is CASSPFEPYTEAFF. The CDR3 coding sequence is TGTGCCAGCAGCCCCTTCGAGCCGTACACTGAAGCTTTCTTT.

This clone was seen a few times. The chain has TRBV5-1 and TRBJ1-2; possible D gene TRBD1, 5 bases. The CDR3 consists of 16 residues. Germline CDR1 is SGHRS and CDR2 is YFSETQ. The V end lost 0 bases, the J end lost 5 bases, and 17 bases lay between the germline ends. The CDR3 DNA is TGCGCCAGCAGCTTGGATGGCGGGGGATTAGGTTATGGCTACACCTTC. This sequence encodes CASSLDGGGLGYGYTF.

This clone was seen more than once but under ten times. The chain couples TRBV2 to TRBJ1-1; weak D call: TRBD1 (5 bases). Germline V gene data show CDR1 as SNHLY and CDR2 as FYNNEI. V was trimmed by 7 bases and J by 0 bases, leaving 9 bases between them. The CDR3 spans 13 residues. In DNA form, the CDR3 reads TGTGCCAGCATTTCAGGGATGAACACTGAAGCTTTCTTT. Translating gives CASISGMNTEAFF.